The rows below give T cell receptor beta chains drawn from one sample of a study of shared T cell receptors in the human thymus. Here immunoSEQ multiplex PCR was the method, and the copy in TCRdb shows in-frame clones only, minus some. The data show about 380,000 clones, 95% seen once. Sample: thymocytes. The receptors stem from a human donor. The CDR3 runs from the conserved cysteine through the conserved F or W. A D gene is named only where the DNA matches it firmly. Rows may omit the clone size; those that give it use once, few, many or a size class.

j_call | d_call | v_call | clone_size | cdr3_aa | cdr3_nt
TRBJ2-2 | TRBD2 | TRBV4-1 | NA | CASSPLTSGRAANTGELFF | TGCGCCAGCAGCCCCCTCACTAGCGGGAGGGCCGCGAACACCGGGGAGCTGTTTTTT
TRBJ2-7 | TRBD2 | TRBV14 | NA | CASSQRTSGDYEQYF | TGTGCCAGCAGCCAACGAACTAGCGGGGACTACGAGCAGTACTTC
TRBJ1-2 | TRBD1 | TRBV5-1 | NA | CASSWGQDHNYGYTF | TGCGCCAGCAGCTGGGGACAGGACCATAACTATGGCTACACCTTC
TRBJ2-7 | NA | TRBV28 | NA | CASRDTGISYEQYF | TGTGCCAGCAGAGATACAGGGATCTCCTACGAGCAGTACTTC
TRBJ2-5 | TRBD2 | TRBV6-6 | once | CASSCQDSGAGETQYF | TGTGCCAGCAGCTGCCAAGATAGCGGAGCGGGGGAGACCCAGTACTTC
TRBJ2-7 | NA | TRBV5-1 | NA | CASSPGTGRTYEQYF | TGCGCCAGCAGCCCCGGAACGGGACGGACTTACGAGCAGTACTTC
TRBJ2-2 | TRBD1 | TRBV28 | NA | CASIRGTGGLSMVTGELFF | TGTGCCAGCATCCGCGGGACAGGGGGCCTTAGTATGGTGACCGGGGAGCTGTTTTTT
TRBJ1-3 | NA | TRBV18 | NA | CASSRDVTIYF | TGTGCCAGCTCCCGAGATGTCACCATATATTTT
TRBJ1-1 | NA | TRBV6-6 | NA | CASNNSPGMNTEAFF | TGTGCCAGCAATAACAGTCCCGGAATGAACACTGAAGCTTTCTTT
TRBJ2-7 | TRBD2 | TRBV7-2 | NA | CASSLAGSGMASYEQYF | TGTGCCAGCAGCTTAGCGGGGAGCGGGATGGCTTCCTACGAGCAGTACTTC
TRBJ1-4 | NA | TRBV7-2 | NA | CASSERGGSGRSKLFF | TGTGCCAGCAGCGAGAGGGGAGGGAGCGGTCGGTCAAAACTGTTTTTT
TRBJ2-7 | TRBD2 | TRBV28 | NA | CASRRRASGPWVGEQYF | TGTGCCAGCAGACGCCGGGCTAGCGGGCCTTGGGTGGGCGAGCAGTACTTC
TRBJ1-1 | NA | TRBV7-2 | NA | CASSPNVPGTEAFF | TGTGCCAGCAGCCCTAACGTCCCCGGCACTGAAGCTTTCTTT
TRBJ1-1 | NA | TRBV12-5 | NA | CASGLPRGGENTEAFF | TGTGCTAGTGGTTTGCCACGGGGAGGTGAGAACACTGAAGCTTTCTTT
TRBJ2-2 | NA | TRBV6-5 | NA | CASSYSGQMNTGELFF | TGTGCCAGCAGTTACTCCGGACAGATGAACACCGGGGAGCTGTTTTTT
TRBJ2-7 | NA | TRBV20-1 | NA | CSAGPPYEQYF | TGCAGTGCTGGACCCCCCTACGAGCAGTACTTC
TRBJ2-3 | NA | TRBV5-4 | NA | CASRTRDPISTDTQYF | TGTGCCAGCAGGACAAGGGATCCAATCAGCACAGATACGCAGTATTTT
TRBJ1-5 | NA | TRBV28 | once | CASSLWASRVEPQHF | TGTGCCAGCAGTTTATGGGCCAGCCGGGTGGAACCCCAGCATTTT
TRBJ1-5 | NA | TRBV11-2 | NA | CASSLPGKGSPGNQPQHF | TGTGCCAGCAGCTTACCAGGGAAGGGATCTCCGGGCAATCAGCCCCAGCATTTT
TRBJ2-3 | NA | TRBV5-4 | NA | CASSFKPINTDTQYF | TGTGCCAGCAGCTTCAAGCCAATAAACACAGATACGCAGTATTTT
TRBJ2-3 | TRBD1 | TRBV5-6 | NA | CASTRGQSTDTQYF | TGTGCCAGCACCCGGGGACAGTCGACAGATACGCAGTATTTT
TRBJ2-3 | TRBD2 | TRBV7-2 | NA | CASSLLAGTDTQYF | TGTGCCAGCAGCTTACTAGCGGGCACAGATACGCAGTATTTT
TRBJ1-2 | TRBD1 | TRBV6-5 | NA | CASSADRIGAF | TGTGCCAGCAGTGCGGACAGGATTGGCGCCTTC
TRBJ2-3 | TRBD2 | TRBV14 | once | CASSLNGIEGGTTDTQYF | TGTGCCAGCAGCCTCAATGGGATTGAGGGAGGGACGACAGATACGCAGTATTTT
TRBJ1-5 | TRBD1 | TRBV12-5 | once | CASGLGGHRTGRHQPQHF | TGTGCTAGTGGTTTGGGGGGACACAGGACAGGCCGTCATCAGCCCCAGCATTTT
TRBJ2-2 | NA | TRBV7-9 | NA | CASSPNWGGELFF | TGTGCCAGCAGCCCGAACTGGGGAGGGGAGCTGTTTTTT
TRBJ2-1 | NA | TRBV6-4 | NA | CASSDSTGDNEQFF | TGTGCCAGCAGTGACTCGACTGGGGACAATGAGCAGTTCTTC
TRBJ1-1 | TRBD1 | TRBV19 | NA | CASSIEGRGRTEAFF | TGTGCCAGTAGTATAGAGGGCAGGGGGCGCACTGAAGCTTTCTTT
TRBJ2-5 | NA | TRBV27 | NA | CASSLSSRLYQETQYF | TGTGCCAGCAGTTTATCGTCCCGATTGTACCAAGAGACCCAGTACTTC
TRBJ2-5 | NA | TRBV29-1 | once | CSGGSQETQYF | TGCAGCGGGGGGAGCCAAGAGACCCAGTACTTC
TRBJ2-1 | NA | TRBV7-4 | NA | CASVRGSSYNEQFF | TGTGCCAGCGTCCGCGGAAGCTCCTACAATGAGCAGTTCTTC
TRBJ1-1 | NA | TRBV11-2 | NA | CASSSANRKNTAREAFF | TGTGCCAGCAGCTCGGCTAACAGGAAAAATACTGCCCGCGAAGCTTTCTTT
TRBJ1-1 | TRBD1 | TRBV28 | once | CASSPVGQTNTEAFF | TGTGCCAGCAGTCCAGTGGGACAGACGAACACTGAAGCTTTCTTT
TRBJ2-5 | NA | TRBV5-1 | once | CASSDRRTRYQETQYF | TGCGCCAGCAGCGATCGCCGGACACGCTACCAAGAGACCCAGTACTTC
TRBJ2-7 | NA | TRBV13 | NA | CASSCPDSYEQYF | TGTGCCAGCAGCTGCCCCGACAGCTACGAGCAGTACTTC
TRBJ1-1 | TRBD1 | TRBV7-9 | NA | CASSLAGQGNTEAFF | TGTGCCAGCAGCTTAGCAGGACAGGGAAACACTGAAGCTTTCTTT
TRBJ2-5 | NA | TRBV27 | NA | CASSLSGAKETQYF | TGTGCCAGCAGTTTATCGGGGGCTAAAGAGACCCAGTACTTC
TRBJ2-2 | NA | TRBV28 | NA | CASSFDANTGELFF | TGTGCCAGCAGCTTCGATGCGAACACCGGGGAGCTGTTTTTT
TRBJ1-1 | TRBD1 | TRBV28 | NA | CASSFRGQGEAFF | TGTGCCAGCAGTTTCAGGGGGCAAGGTGAAGCTTTCTTT
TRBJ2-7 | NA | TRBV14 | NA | CASSRASNPREQYF | TGTGCCAGCAGCCGGGCCAGCAATCCTCGGGAGCAGTACTTC
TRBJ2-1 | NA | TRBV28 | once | CASRRPGLPHGGPNEQFF | TGTGCCAGCAGGCGGCCGGGATTACCACATGGCGGGCCCAATGAGCAGTTCTTC
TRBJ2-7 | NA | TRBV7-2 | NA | CASTPGASYEQYF | TGTGCCAGCACCCCCGGCGCTTCCTACGAGCAGTACTTC
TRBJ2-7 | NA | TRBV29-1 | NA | CSAAAPRGIGEQYF | TGCAGCGCCGCAGCCCCTCGGGGGATTGGGGAGCAGTACTTC
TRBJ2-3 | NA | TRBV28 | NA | CASRQGYGTDTQYF | TGTGCCAGCAGGCAGGGTTACGGCACAGATACGCAGTATTTT
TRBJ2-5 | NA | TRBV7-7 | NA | CASSLVTDKAQETQYF | TGTGCCAGCAGCTTAGTGACAGATAAAGCCCAAGAGACCCAGTACTTC
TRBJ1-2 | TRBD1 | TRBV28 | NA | CASSLVRGHGYTF | TGTGCCAGCAGTTTGGTAAGGGGGCATGGCTACACCTTC
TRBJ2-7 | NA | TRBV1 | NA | CTSSQDPQLTKASYEQYF | TGCACCAGCAGCCAAGACCCTCAATTGACAAAGGCGAGCTACGAGCAGTACTTC
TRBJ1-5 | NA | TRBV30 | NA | CAWGNYRDRNQPQHF | TGTGCCTGGGGTAATTACCGGGACCGCAATCAGCCCCAGCATTTT
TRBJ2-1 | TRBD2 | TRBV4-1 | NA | CASTISGNSDEQFF | TGCGCCAGCACCATTAGCGGGAATTCGGATGAGCAGTTCTTC
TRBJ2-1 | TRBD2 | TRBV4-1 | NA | CASSLPPRASGAHEQFF | TGCGCCAGCAGCCTCCCTCCGAGGGCTAGCGGGGCCCATGAGCAGTTCTTC
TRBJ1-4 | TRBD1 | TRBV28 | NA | CASSLRDRGLEKLFF | TGTGCCAGCAGTTTGCGGGACAGGGGGTTGGAAAAACTGTTTTTT
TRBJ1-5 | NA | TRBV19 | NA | CASTSRLAQHF | TGTGCCAGTACCTCAAGACTGGCCCAGCATTTT
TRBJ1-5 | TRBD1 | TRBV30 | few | CAWSPQGTQPQHF | TGTGCCTGGAGCCCACAGGGGACTCAGCCCCAGCATTTT
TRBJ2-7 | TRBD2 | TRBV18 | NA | CASSSLPSLLAGSSYEQYF | TGTGCCAGCTCATCCTTACCATCGTTACTAGCGGGAAGCTCCTACGAGCAGTACTTC
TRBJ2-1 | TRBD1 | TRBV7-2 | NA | CASSVQGQGYNEQFF | TGTGCCAGCAGCGTCCAGGGACAGGGCTACAATGAGCAGTTCTTC